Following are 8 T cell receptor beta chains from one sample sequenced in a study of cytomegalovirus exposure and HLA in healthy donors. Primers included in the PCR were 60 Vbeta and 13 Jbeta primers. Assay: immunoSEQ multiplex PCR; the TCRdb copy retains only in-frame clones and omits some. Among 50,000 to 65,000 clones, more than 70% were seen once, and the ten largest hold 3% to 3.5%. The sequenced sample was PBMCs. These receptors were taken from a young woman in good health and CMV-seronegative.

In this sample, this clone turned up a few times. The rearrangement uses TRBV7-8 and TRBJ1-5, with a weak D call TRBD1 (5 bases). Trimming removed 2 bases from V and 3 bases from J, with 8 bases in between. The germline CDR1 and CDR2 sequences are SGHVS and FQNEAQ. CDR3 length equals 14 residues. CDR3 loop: CASSLQGFNQPQHF. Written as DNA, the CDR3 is TGTGCCAGCAGCTTACAGGGCTTCAATCAGCCCCAGCATTTT.

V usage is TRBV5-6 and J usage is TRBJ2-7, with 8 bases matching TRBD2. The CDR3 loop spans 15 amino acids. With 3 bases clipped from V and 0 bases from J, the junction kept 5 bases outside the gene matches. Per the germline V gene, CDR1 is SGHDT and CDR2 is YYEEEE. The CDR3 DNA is TGTGCCAGCAGCTCCCTAGCGGGTAACTCCTACGAGCAGTACTTC. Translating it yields CASSSLAGNSYEQYF. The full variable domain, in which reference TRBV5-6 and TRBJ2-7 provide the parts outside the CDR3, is DAGVTQSPTHLIKTRGQQVTLRCSPKSGHDTVSWYQQALGQGPQFIFQYYEEEERQRGNFPDRFSGHQFPNYSSELNVNALLLGDSALYLCASSSLAGNSYEQYFGPGTRLTVT.

The CDR3 sequence is CASSPGSGSGFDEQFF. The CDR3 DNA is TGTGCCAGCAGCCCTGGCTCTGGCAGCGGGTTCGATGAGCAGTTCTTC. V gene TRBV28 combines with J gene TRBJ2-1; D perhaps matches TRBD2 (6 bases). Trimming removed 6 bases from V and 8 bases from J, with 23 bases in between. Germline CDR1 MDHEN, CDR2 SYDVKM. The CDR3 spans 16 residues.

The CDR3 region is CASSSTVYGYTF. CDR3 in DNA: TGTGCCAGCAGCTCGACAGTCTATGGCTACACCTTC. The V and J genes are TRBV7-2 and TRBJ1-2, with D possibly TRBD1 on 5 matching bases. The CDR3 has 12 residues. The V and J ends lost 4 bases and 4 bases respectively, with 7 bases between them. Germline V gene sequence: CDR1 SGHTA, CDR2 FQGNSA.

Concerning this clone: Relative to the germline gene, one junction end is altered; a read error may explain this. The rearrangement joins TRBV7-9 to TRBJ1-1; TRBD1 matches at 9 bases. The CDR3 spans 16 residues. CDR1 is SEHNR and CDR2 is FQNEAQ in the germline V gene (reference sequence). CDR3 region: CSSSLGHGTGSTEAFF. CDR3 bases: TGTTCCAGCAGCTTAGGCCACGGGACAGGGAGCACTGAAGCTTTCTTT.

CDR3 DNA sequence: TGTGCCAGCAGTTTCACGGCCGGGACAGGGGGCTCCCAGCCCCAGCATTTT. Amino acid sequence: CASSFTAGTGGSQPQHF. The chain links TRBV27 to TRBJ1-5; TRBD1 aligns across 12 bases. The CDR3 extends over 17 amino acids. From germline, CDR1 is MNHEY and CDR2 SMNVEV (reference sequence). The junction had 10 bases not matched to a gene; V was cut back by 3 bases and J by 7 bases.

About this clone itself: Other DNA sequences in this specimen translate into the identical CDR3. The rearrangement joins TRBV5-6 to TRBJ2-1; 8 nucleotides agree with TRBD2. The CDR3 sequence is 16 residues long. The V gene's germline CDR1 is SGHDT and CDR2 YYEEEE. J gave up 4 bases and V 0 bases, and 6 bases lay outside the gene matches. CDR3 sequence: CASSLGGSGAYNEQFF. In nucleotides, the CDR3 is TGTGCCAGCAGCTTGGGCGGTAGCGGGGCTTACAATGAGCAGTTCTTC.

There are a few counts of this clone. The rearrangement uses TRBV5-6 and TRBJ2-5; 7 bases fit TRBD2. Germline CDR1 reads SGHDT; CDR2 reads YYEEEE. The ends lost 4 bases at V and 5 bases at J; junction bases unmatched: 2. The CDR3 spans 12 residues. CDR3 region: CASSRDYETQYF. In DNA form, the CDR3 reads TGTGCCAGCAGCAGGGACTACGAGACCCAGTACTTC.